The 17 T cell receptor beta chains in this list originate from one sample, sequenced in a study of T cell repertoires in cytomegalovirus infection (dated by TCRdb to between 2018 and 2021). The sequencing machine was an Illumina HiSeq 1500. TCRdb reprocessed the public reads (quality trimming at Q25 with fastp, clone calling with MiXCR) and kept in-frame beta chains. Identical CDR3 proteins give one entry, which carries the most common genes and DNA. The sample table holds more than 250,000 distinct CDR3 sequences, of which around 13% were seen once. Together, the top ten hold around 8.1% of the sample. Input material: PBMCs. These receptors were taken from a human donor in good health (CMV status not recorded). Some clones in this sample may be carry-over from other donors' samples.

At least ten counts were recorded for this clonotype. J is TRBJ2-1 and V is TRBV12-3 or TRBV12-4; no clear D. The CDR3 spans 14 residues. Between the trimmed V and J ends, which lost 6 bases and 5 bases, there was a span of 14 bases. This chain's CDR3 is CASSRPPANNEQFF. The CDR3 bases are TGTGCCAGCAGCCGACCCCCAGCGAACAATGAGCAGTTCTTC.

This clonotype appeared many times. V is TRBV7-9 and J is TRBJ2-2; D is unresolved. This CDR3 has 13 amino acids. V was cut by 2 bases and J by 6 bases, with 7 bases left in between. Germline V gene data show CDR1 as SEHNR and CDR2 as FQNEAQ (reference sequence). CDR3 residues: CASSLSVSGELFF. The CDR3 DNA reads TGTGCCAGCAGCTTATCTGTTTCCGGGGAGCTGTTTTTT.

This clonotype appeared many times. The chain is built from TRBV28 and TRBJ2-1; TRBD1 aligns across 10 bases. Germline values: CDR1 MDHEN, CDR2 SYDVKM. Trimming took 2 bases from V and 16 from J; bases not matched to a gene: 14. The CDR3 runs to 15 residues. The CDR3 reads CASSLRAGQGEQIFF. The CDR3 region has the DNA TGTGCCAGCAGTTTAAGGGCCGGACAGGGGGAACAAATTTTCTTC.

This chain joins TRBV20-1 and TRBJ2-5; the D gene is possibly TRBD2 (6 bases). Germline CDR1 is DFQATT and CDR2 is SNEGSKA (reference sequence). The CDR3 sequence is 11 residues long. V was trimmed by 4 bases and J by 5 bases, leaving 8 bases between them. The CDR3 spells CSATGGETQYF. The CDR3 DNA follows: TGCAGTGCTACTGGGGGGGAGACCCAGTACTTC.

The sample holds a few counts of this clonotype. The chain links TRBV12-3 or TRBV12-4 to TRBJ2-7, with D uncertain. There are 12 residues in the CDR3. Trimming removed 6 bases at V and 4 bases at J, with 10 bases between. The CDR3 reads CASSRSQYEQYF. The DNA of the CDR3 is TGTGCCAGCAGCCGGTCCCAATACGAGCAGTACTTC.

The chain is built from TRBV6-4 and TRBJ2-3, with no clear D. V lost 0 bases to trimming and J lost 2 bases, with 12 bases between them. Germline V CDR1 and CDR2: MRHNA, SNTAGT. The CDR3 runs to 16 residues. CDR3 amino acids: CASSDSRATATDTQYF. The CDR3 bases are TGTGCCAGCAGTGACTCAAGGGCCACCGCCACAGATACGCAGTATTTT.

This clonotype was observed once. This chain connects TRBV11-2 to TRBJ1-4; TRBD1 matches 7 bases. Germline V gives CDR1 SGHAT, CDR2 FQNNGV. V shed 5 bases and J 0 bases; nucleotides not matched to a gene: 6. The CDR3 is 16 residues long. The CDR3 DNA is TGTGCCAGCAGCCCCCGGCAGGGGGCAACTAATGAAAAACTGTTTTTT. Protein sequence: CASSPRQGATNEKLFF.

The chain has TRBV6-1 and TRBJ2-1, with a weak D call TRBD2 (5 bases). Germline V gene lookup returns CDR1 MNHNS and CDR2 SASEGT. This CDR3 is 14 amino acids long. Trimming cost V 7 bases and J 7 bases, with 17 bases left between them. The CDR3 sequence: CASNPRGGFNEQFF. As DNA, the CDR3 is TGTGCCAGCAACCCCCGAGGCGGGTTTAATGAGCAGTTCTTC.

This clonotype was picked up a small number of times. The J gene is TRBJ1-1, the V gene TRBV29-1; a weak D match, TRBD1 (6 bases). CDR3 size: 13 residues. Germline lookup yields CDR1 SQVTM and CDR2 ANQGSEA. Trimming took 1 base from V and 3 from J, leaving 9 bases between them. DNA for the CDR3: TGCAGCGTTGAAGTGGACAGTTACACTGAAGCTTTCTTT. Protein: CSVEVDSYTEAFF.

The table lists this clonotype with many counts. CDR3: CASSLGKRETDTQYF. As DNA, the CDR3 is TGTGCCAGCAGCCTAGGGAAGAGAGAAACAGATACGCAGTATTTT. This chain uses TRBV7-3 with TRBJ2-3; D not resolved. Trimming stripped 5 bases from V and 3 bases from J, with 15 bases between. Per the germline V gene, CDR1 is SGHTA and CDR2 is FQGTGA. The CDR3 is made up of 15 amino acids. Full variable domain (rest looked up from reference TRBV7-3 and TRBJ2-3): GAGVSQTPSNKVTEKGKYVELRCDPISGHTALYWYRQSLGQGPEFLIYFQGTGAADDSGLPNDRFFAVRPEGSVSTLKIQRTERGDSAVYLCASSLGKRETDTQYFGPGTRLTVL.

This clonotype was counted only a few times. The V and J genes are TRBV19 and TRBJ2-2; no clear D. From germline, CDR1 is LNHDA and CDR2 SQIVND (reference sequence). This CDR3 spans 14 amino acids. With 7 bases removed from V and 4 bases from J, the gap between germline ends came to 13 bases. The DNA for the CDR3 is TGTGCCAGTAAGGACGGAAGGGCCACCGGGGAGCTGTTTTTT. This translates into CASKDGRATGELFF.

The chain carries TRBV20-1 and TRBJ1-6, with D possibly matching TRBD1 (5 bases). With 1 base removed from V and 9 bases from J, the gap between germline ends came to 10 bases. This CDR3 is 13 amino acids long. Germline V gives CDR1 DFQATT, CDR2 SNEGSKA (reference sequence). The CDR3 spells CSARVGEASPLHF. The CDR3 nucleotides are TGCAGTGCTAGAGTAGGGGAGGCTTCACCCCTCCACTTT.

The V gene is TRBV14, the J gene TRBJ1-5; D remains unclear. The CDR3 extends over 12 amino acids. Germline V CDR1 and CDR2: SGHDN, FVKESK. V was shortened by 3 bases and J by 3 bases, with 3 bases between the two germline ends. The CDR3 region is CASSHPNQPQHF. In DNA form, the CDR3 reads TGTGCCAGCAGCCACCCCAATCAGCCCCAGCATTTT.

This clonotype occurred a few times. The gene calls are TRBV20-1 and TRBJ2-1; 9 bases are shared with TRBD2. V lost 1 base to trimming and J lost 4 bases; unmatched junction nucleotides: 2. This CDR3 has 14 amino acids. Germline CDR1 DFQATT, CDR2 SNEGSKA (reference sequence). CDR3 nucleotides: TGCAGTGCTAGAGTAGCGGGAGCTTACAATGAGCAGTTCTTC. Its protein product is CSARVAGAYNEQFF.

This clonotype was found a few times. This rearrangement joins TRBV29-1 to TRBJ2-1; 7 bases are a match to TRBD2. Germline CDR1 and CDR2: SQVTM and ANQGSEA. The CDR3 runs 14 residues. With 7 bases clipped from V and 8 bases from J, the junction kept 14 bases outside the gene matches. CDR3 DNA sequence: TGCAGCGGAGGGAGGGGCAGTACCTGGGATGAGCAGTTCTTC. It specifies CSGGRGSTWDEQFF.

This clonotype showed up just a few times. This chain connects TRBV7-9 to TRBJ2-2; TRBD1 matches at 10 bases. CDR3 size: 16 residues. Trimming at V came to 0 bases and at J to 7 bases, leaving 5 bases not matched to a gene. Looked up from germline, CDR1 is SEHNR and CDR2 is FQNEAQ (reference sequence). DNA of the CDR3: TGTGCCAGCAGCTTAGCCGGGACAGGGGAAGACGGGGAGCTGTTTTTT. Translated: CASSLAGTGEDGELFF.

This chain connects TRBV12-3 or TRBV12-4 to TRBJ1-3; D gene uncertain. V was cut by 4 bases and J by 7 bases, with 8 bases left in between. This CDR3 is 12 amino acids long. Here the CDR3 DNA reads TGTGCCAGCAGTTCGGTCCAGAACACCATATATTTT. Translation gives CASSSVQNTIYF.